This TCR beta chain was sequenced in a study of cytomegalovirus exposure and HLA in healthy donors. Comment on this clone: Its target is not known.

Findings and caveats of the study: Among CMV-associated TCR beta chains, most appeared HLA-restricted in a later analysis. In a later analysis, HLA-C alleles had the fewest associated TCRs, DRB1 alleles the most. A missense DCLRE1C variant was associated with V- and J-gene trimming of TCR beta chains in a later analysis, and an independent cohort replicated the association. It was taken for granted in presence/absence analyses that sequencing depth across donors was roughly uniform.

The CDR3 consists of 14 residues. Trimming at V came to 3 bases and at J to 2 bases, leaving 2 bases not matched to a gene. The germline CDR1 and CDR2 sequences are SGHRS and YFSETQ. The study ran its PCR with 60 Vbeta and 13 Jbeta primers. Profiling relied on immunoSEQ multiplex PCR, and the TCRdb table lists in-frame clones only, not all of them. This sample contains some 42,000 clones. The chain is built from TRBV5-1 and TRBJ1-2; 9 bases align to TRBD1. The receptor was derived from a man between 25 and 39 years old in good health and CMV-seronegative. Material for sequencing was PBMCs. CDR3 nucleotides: TGCGCCAGCAGCTCCGGGACAGGGAACTATGGCTACACCTTC. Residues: CASSSGTGNYGYTF.